These T cell receptor beta chains were read from a single sample in a study of T-cell reconstitution after alpha-beta-depleted transplantation in children. TCRdb itself ran the PCR reads through MiXCR, one entry per CDR3 protein. Of approximately 500,000 distinct CDR3 sequences listed, 27% are singletons. Source: PBMCs, taken before TCRalphabeta/CD19-depleted stem cell transplant. The receptors stem from a boy under two years old with Wiskott-Aldrich syndrome, due to receive a stem cell transplant. Each CDR3 is given with its conserved first and last residue. D genes are given only for firm matches. Size tells how often a clone was seen (once, few, many) or the class of an expanded clone, and some rows leave it out.

clone_size	j_call	d_call	v_call	cdr3_aa	cdr3_nt
.	TRBJ2-7	TRBD2	TRBV5-1	CASSLPAGNSEQYF	TGCGCCAGCAGCCTGCCAGCGGGAAATTCCGAGCAGTACTTC
.	TRBJ2-5	TRBD1	TRBV14	CASSQGPGQLSQETQYF	TGTGCCAGCAGCCAAGGTCCGGGACAGCTCAGCCAAGAGACCCAGTACTTC
.	TRBJ2-7	.	TRBV20-1	CSASPPRSSYEQYF	TGCAGTGCTAGTCCCCCCCGGTCTTCCTACGAGCAGTACTTC
.	TRBJ2-2	.	TRBV9	CASSVAGGELFF	TGTGCCAGCAGCGTAGCGGGCGGGGAGCTGTTTTTT
many	TRBJ2-1	.	TRBV14	CASSQSSYNEQFF	TGTGCCAGCAGCCAAAGCTCCTACAATGAGCAGTTCTTC
.	TRBJ2-5	.	TRBV5-1	CASSLVLGLLMETQYF	TGCGCCAGCAGCTTGGTTTTAGGACTGCTCATGGAGACCCAGTACTTC
.	TRBJ2-5	.	TRBV7-9	CASSLGSYQETQYF	TGTGCCAGCAGCTTAGGCTCGTACCAAGAGACCCAGTACTTC
.	TRBJ2-3	.	TRBV12-3/TRBV12-4	CASSPDTGSTDTQYF	TGTGCCAGCAGTCCCGATACAGGAAGCACAGATACGCAGTATTTT
.	TRBJ1-5	.	TRBV28	CASSPFSVYSNQPQHF	TGTGCCAGCAGTCCTTTCTCGGTCTATAGCAATCAGCCCCAGCATTTT
.	TRBJ2-2	.	TRBV5-1	CASSSPRGRGTGELFF	TGCGCCAGCAGCTCTCCACGAGGACGAGGCACCGGGGAGCTGTTTTTT
few	TRBJ2-3	TRBD2	TRBV14	CASSQVAGLAGRADTQYF	TGTGCCAGCAGCCAAGTGGCTGGACTAGCGGGACGGGCAGATACGCAGTATTTT
.	TRBJ2-5	TRBD1	TRBV6-2/TRBV6-3	CASSSRQGLRETQYF	TGTGCCAGCAGTTCCCGACAGGGGCTGCGAGAGACCCAGTACTTC
.	TRBJ2-3	TRBD2	TRBV4-1	CASSLTGLVSTDTQYF	TGCGCCAGCAGCCTCACCGGACTAGTGTCTACAGATACGCAGTATTTT
few	TRBJ2-2	TRBD2	TRBV5-1	CASSLEGLAGNTGELFF	TGCGCCAGCAGCTTGGAGGGGCTAGCGGGGAACACCGGGGAGCTGTTTTTT
few	TRBJ2-5	TRBD2	TRBV5-1	CASSRGLAGGYETQYF	TGCGCCAGCAGCCGCGGACTAGCGGGAGGCTATGAGACCCAGTACTTC
few	TRBJ1-1	.	TRBV3-1	CASSQGGMNTEAFF	TGTGCCAGCAGCCAGGGGGGCATGAACACTGAAGCTTTCTTT
.	TRBJ2-7	TRBD2	TRBV5-6	CASSSVVPGGDPSYEQYF	TGTGCCAGCAGCTCCGTCGTCCCGGGAGGAGATCCCTCCTACGAGCAGTACTTC
few	TRBJ2-2	.	TRBV20-1	CSAKSGANTGELFF	TGCAGTGCCAAAAGCGGAGCGAACACCGGGGAGCTGTTTTTT
few	TRBJ2-5	.	TRBV5-1	CASSLATKETQYF	TGCGCCAGCAGCTTGGCCACGAAAGAGACCCAGTACTTC
.	TRBJ2-7	.	TRBV7-2	CASSLGARGMYF	TGTGCCAGCAGCTTAGGTGCCAGGGGTATGTACTTC